Listed below are T cell receptor beta chains from one sample, sequenced in a study of T cell clones after liver transplantation. The table came from immunoSEQ multiplex PCR; TCRdb's copy has only in-frame clones and leaves some out. The sample yields fewer than 20,000 clones, over 75% seen once. This sample comprised CD8+ T cells from blood, obtained around 42 months after liver transplant. The receptors were gathered from a human patient who received a liver transplant. Some T cells may trace back to the graft donor. Each CDR3 is given with its conserved first and last residue. A D gene is named only where the DNA matches it firmly. Some rows have no size entry. The others give once, few or many, or a class for an expanded clone.

J	D	V	size	DNA	CDR3
TRBJ1-1	NA	TRBV19	NA	TGTGCCAGTAGTATCTTTAGGGAGAACACTGAAGCTTTCTTT	CASSIFRENTEAFF
TRBJ2-7	NA	TRBV28	few	TGTGCCAGCAGGCGGCAACCCTACGAGCAGTACTTC	CASRRQPYEQYF
TRBJ1-1	TRBD1	TRBV25-1	NA	TGTGCCAGCACAGGGGGACCTGAAGCTTTCTTT	CASTGGPEAFF
TRBJ1-2	TRBD1	TRBV2	NA	TGTGCCAGCAGTGAAGGGGACAGAGCCTATGGCTACACCTTC	CASSEGDRAYGYTF
TRBJ1-5	NA	TRBV4-1	once	TGCGCCAGCAGCCAAGATCCTACCCAGCCCCAGCATTTT	CASSQDPTQPQHF
TRBJ2-3	NA	TRBV7-9	NA	TGTGCCAGCAGCTTTGTTGCAGATACGCAGTATTTT	CASSFVADTQYF
TRBJ2-7	NA	TRBV5-1	NA	TGCGCCAGCAGCAATTTATACGAGCAGTACTTC	CASSNLYEQYF
TRBJ2-7	TRBD1	TRBV4-1	once	TGCGCCAGCAGCCAATATGGGACAGGGAGCTACGAGCAGTACTTC	CASSQYGTGSYEQYF
TRBJ1-1	NA	TRBV5-4	NA	TGTGCCAGCAGCCCGGTTTCGGGTTCCGCTTTCTTT	CASSPVSGSAFF
TRBJ2-7	NA	TRBV7-9	NA	TGTGCCAGCAGCTTAGATCAGGGTATGGGGCAGTACTTC	CASSLDQGMGQYF
TRBJ1-5	TRBD1	TRBV4-1	NA	TGCGCCAGCAGCCAAGATAGGGACAGGCGGGGCAATCAGCCCCAGCATTTT	CASSQDRDRRGNQPQHF
TRBJ2-1	NA	TRBV19	NA	TGTGCCAGTAATATTGGGAGGTCCTACAATGAGCAGTTCTTC	CASNIGRSYNEQFF
TRBJ1-2	NA	TRBV28	medium-sized	TGTGCCAGCAGTCCTGACAGCCACTATGGCTACACCTTC	CASSPDSHYGYTF
TRBJ2-5	NA	TRBV27	NA	TGTGCCAGCTGGGGGGAGACCCAGTACTTC	CASWGETQYF
TRBJ2-7	TRBD1	TRBV5-6	NA	TGTGCCAGCAGCCACTCCGGGACAGGGGTCCACGAGCAGTACTTC	CASSHSGTGVHEQYF
TRBJ2-7	NA	TRBV6-6	NA	TGTGCCAGCAGTTCTCGACAGTACTACGAGCAGTACTTC	CASSSRQYYEQYF
TRBJ2-2	NA	TRBV28	once	TGTGCCAGCGCCGGAAGGGAGAACACCGGGGAGCTGTTTTTT	CASAGRENTGELFF
TRBJ2-1	NA	TRBV4-3	NA	TGCGCCAGCAGCCAAGATGCGAGTAGCGGCAATGAGCAGTTCTTC	CASSQDASSGNEQFF
TRBJ2-6	NA	TRBV27	NA	TGTGCCAGCAAATTCAGGGGGGCCAACGTCCTGACTTTC	CASKFRGANVLTF
TRBJ2-7	TRBD2	TRBV14	NA	TGTGCCAGCAGCCAAGGTCCTAGCGGGAGTTCCTACGAGCAGTACTTC	CASSQGPSGSSYEQYF
TRBJ2-1	TRBD1	TRBV7-3	NA	TGTGCCAGCAGCCCCCGGACAGGGGGTCCTAGAGATGAGCAGTTCTTC	CASSPRTGGPRDEQFF
TRBJ1-2	TRBD1	TRBV5-1	once	TGCGCCAGCAGCTTAGAATACAGGGGGGGAAACTATGGCTACACCTTC	CASSLEYRGGNYGYTF
TRBJ2-5	NA	TRBV28	NA	TGTGCCAGCAGTTTTGTCAGAACGTTACTCTCGGCCCAGTACTTC	CASSFVRTLLSAQYF
TRBJ1-2	TRBD1	TRBV29-1	once	TGCAGCGTTGAAATAGGGGGCGCGATTGGCTACACCTTC	CSVEIGGAIGYTF